Only a few counts were recorded for the clone carrying this TCR beta chain. Its antigen is not known. This sample stems from a study of T-cell reconstitution after alpha-beta-depleted transplantation in children. Overall study results and limits: A year had passed since transplant, and T-cell counts and diversity by then came mostly from newly produced T cells. The origin of high day-60 TCRbeta diversity in some patients lay in surviving recipient T cells and thymic progenitors.

Library preparation (for TCRbeta) was performed with unique molecular identifiers. TCRdb recomputed calls from the PCR reads with MiXCR, one row per CDR3 protein. The table includes about 60,000 distinct CDR3 sequences, about 40% detected once. The sequencing used PBMCs, mostly from graft donor cells, collected 360 days after TCRalphabeta/CD19-depleted stem cell transplant. The sequence came from a male patient between 10 and 17 years old who had a stem cell transplant for acute lymphoblastic leukemia, so the T cells may come from the graft donor.

CDR3 nucleotide sequence: TGTGCCAGCAGCTTAGGGAGCGGGAGCTTTAATGAGCAGTTCTTC. Amino acids: CASSLGSGSFNEQFF. The gene calls are TRBV7-2 and TRBJ2-1; 8 bases are shared with TRBD2. After removal of 1 base from V and 7 bases from J, the junction contained 6 bases not matched to a gene. CDR1 is SGHTA and CDR2 is FQGNSA in the germline V gene. There are 15 residues in the CDR3.